The rows below give T cell receptor beta chains drawn from one sample of a study of shared clonotypes between healthy human individuals. Some clones are missing from TCRdb's copy, which holds only in-frame ones; the method was immunoSEQ multiplex PCR. The table lists millions of clones, roughly 95% of them singletons. Sequencing was done on a sample of naive CD4+ T cells sorted from blood. The source is a man between 18 and 35 years old in good health. CDR3s include the opening cysteine and the closing phenylalanine or tryptophan. D genes are given only for firm matches. Clone size is shown for a subset of rows, as once, few, many or a class of expanded clone.

J gene | D gene | CDR3 length | clone size | V gene | CDR3 protein | CDR3 DNA
TRBJ2-1 | . | 12 | . | TRBV2 | CASRLENNEQFF | TGTGCCAGCAGACTAGAAAACAATGAGCAGTTCTTC
TRBJ2-5 | TRBD2 | 14 | . | TRBV9 | CASSPRGGQETQYF | TGTGCCAGCAGCCCCCGGGGGGGCCAAGAGACCCAGTACTTC
TRBJ1-5 | . | 13 | . | TRBV5-1 | CASSLGQDQPQHF | TGCGCCAGCAGCTTGGGCCAGGATCAGCCCCAGCATTTT
TRBJ2-5 | TRBD2 | 15 | . | TRBV2 | CASSEQGLNEETQYF | TGTGCCAGCAGTGAGCAGGGACTAAACGAAGAGACCCAGTACTTC
TRBJ1-1 | . | 16 | . | TRBV4-1 | CASSQETRIMNTEAFF | TGCGCCAGCAGCCAGGAGACACGGATAATGAACACTGAAGCTTTCTTT
TRBJ2-1 | . | 14 | . | TRBV29-1 | CSVTSTEGGDEQFF | TGCAGCGTGACAAGCACGGAGGGTGGCGATGAGCAGTTCTTC
TRBJ1-3 | . | 15 | . | TRBV6-1 | CASSEAAVSGNTIYF | TGTGCCAGCAGTGAAGCTGCAGTCTCTGGAAACACCATATATTTT
TRBJ1-5 | . | 18 | once | TRBV28 | CASSSVRGRYANNQPQHF | TGTGCCAGCAGTTCCGTCAGGGGACGCTACGCAAACAATCAGCCCCAGCATTTT
TRBJ1-2 | . | 13 | . | TRBV6-6 | CATTDSTNYGYTF | TGTGCCACAACGGACAGTACTAACTATGGCTACACCTTC
TRBJ2-5 | TRBD2 | 17 | once | TRBV11-2 | CASSLGSYSGSQETQYF | TGTGCCAGCAGCTTAGGAAGTTATAGCGGGAGCCAGGAGACCCAGTACTTC
TRBJ1-3 | TRBD1 | 16 | . | TRBV29-1 | CSVSTTGGLSGNTIYF | TGCAGCGTTTCCACAACAGGGGGCCTCTCTGGAAACACCATATATTTT
TRBJ1-1 | TRBD1 | 16 | . | TRBV18 | CASSPLTGGDFTEAFF | TGTGCCAGCTCACCACTGACAGGGGGCGATTTCACTGAAGCTTTCTTT
TRBJ2-5 | . | 13 | . | TRBV5-4 | CASSEPIEETQYF | TGTGCCAGCAGCGAGCCGATTGAGGAGACCCAGTACTTC
TRBJ2-7 | . | 13 | . | TRBV2 | CASRGVFRIEQYF | TGTGCCAGCAGGGGGGTCTTCCGGATCGAGCAGTACTTC
TRBJ1-1 | . | 11 | . | TRBV28 | CASERNTEAFF | TGTGCCAGCGAACGGAACACTGAAGCTTTCTTT
TRBJ2-3 | . | 18 | . | TRBV12-1 | CASSFGLAGSPSTDTQYF | TGTGCCAGCAGCTTCGGACTAGCGGGGAGTCCTAGCACAGATACGCAGTATTTT
TRBJ2-5 | . | 13 | . | TRBV30 | CAWSPGRGETQYF | TGTGCCTGGAGCCCGGGACGGGGGGAGACCCAGTACTTC
TRBJ1-1 | TRBD1 | 14 | . | TRBV5-1 | CASSGGGRATEAFF | TGCGCCAGCAGCGGAGGGGGCAGGGCCACTGAAGCTTTCTTT
TRBJ2-5 | . | 13 | . | TRBV19 | CASSGQSQETQYF | TGTGCCAGTAGCGGACAGAGTCAAGAGACCCAGTACTTC
TRBJ2-7 | TRBD1 | 14 | . | TRBV15 | CATSQRTGPPEQYF | TGTGCCACCAGCCAACGGACAGGGCCTCCCGAGCAGTACTTC
TRBJ1-5 | . | 16 | . | TRBV5-6 | CASSAEGGNSNQPQHF | TGTGCCAGCAGCGCGGAGGGGGGAAATAGCAATCAGCCCCAGCATTTT
TRBJ1-6 | TRBD1 | 18 | . | TRBV19 | CASNHDRGDRSYNSPLHF | TGTGCCAGTAACCATGACAGGGGGGATAGGTCCTATAATTCACCCCTCCACTTT
TRBJ2-5 | . | 14 | . | TRBV18 | CASSPPTGVETQYF | TGTGCCAGCTCACCACCGACAGGCGTAGAGACCCAGTACTTC
TRBJ1-1 | . | 13 | . | TRBV9 | CASSVVADTEAFF | TGTGCCAGCAGCGTAGTGGCAGACACTGAAGCTTTCTTT
TRBJ1-5 | . | 14 | . | TRBV18 | CASSDAYSNQPQHF | TGTGCCAGCTCCGACGCGTATAGCAATCAGCCCCAGCATTTT
TRBJ2-7 | TRBD2 | 16 | . | TRBV12-5 | CASGLVVAGGPHEQYF | TGTGCTAGTGGTTTGGTCGTAGCGGGAGGGCCCCACGAGCAGTACTTC
TRBJ2-1 | . | 13 | . | TRBV29-1 | CSAAARSYNEQFF | TGCAGCGCTGCGGCCCGCTCCTACAATGAGCAGTTCTTC
TRBJ1-5 | TRBD1 | 18 | . | TRBV5-8 | CASSLGDRSQYSNQPQHF | TGTGCCAGCAGCTTGGGGGACAGAAGCCAATATAGCAATCAGCCCCAGCATTTT
TRBJ2-5 | . | 14 | . | TRBV5-1 | CASSLMTGQETQYF | TGCGCCAGCAGTCTCATGACAGGCCAAGAGACCCAGTACTTC
TRBJ2-5 | . | 14 | once | TRBV18 | CASSPPTDQETQYF | TGTGCCAGCTCACCACCGACAGACCAAGAGACCCAGTACTTC
TRBJ1-1 | . | 16 | . | TRBV7-2 | CASSSPRSMANTEAFF | TGTGCCAGCAGCTCCCCCCGCTCGATGGCGAACACTGAAGCTTTCTTT
TRBJ2-1 | TRBD2 | 16 | . | TRBV5-6 | CASSLYRGSVINEQFF | TGTGCCAGCAGCTTGTATCGCGGGAGTGTCATTAATGAGCAGTTCTTC
TRBJ1-1 | TRBD1 | 16 | . | TRBV4-1 | CASSQAMTGVVTEAFF | TGCGCCAGCAGCCAAGCGATGACAGGGGTGGTCACTGAAGCTTTCTTT
TRBJ1-5 | . | 13 | . | TRBV6-1 | CASLQGTYQPQHF | TGTGCCAGCCTGCAGGGAACCTATCAGCCCCAGCATTTT
TRBJ1-1 | . | 13 | . | TRBV7-6 | CASSIRQNTEAFF | TGTGCCAGCAGCATCCGACAGAACACTGAAGCTTTCTTT
TRBJ1-2 | . | 11 | few | TRBV5-6 | CASSPGYGYTF | TGTGCCAGCAGCCCGGGCTATGGCTACACCTTC
TRBJ2-7 | . | 15 | . | TRBV11-2 | CASSLGGLEIYEQYF | TGTGCCAGCAGCCTTGGTGGGCTAGAAATATACGAGCAGTACTTC